This T cell receptor (beta chain) is from a study of tumor-infiltrating lymphocytes in localized non-small cell lung cancer. Study-wide findings and caveats: Tumors had more T cell infiltration than uninvolved lung, per TCRbeta sequencing and CD3 counts.

Sequencing used immunoSEQ multiplex PCR; TCRdb keeps in-frame clones, though not all of them. The sample records 20,000 or so clones, just under 75% being singletons. To note about this clone: Its antigen is not identified.

The germline V gene encodes CDR1 SGHAT and CDR2 FQNNGV. V was shortened by 2 bases and J by 0 bases, with 17 bases between the two germline ends. The CDR3 has 17 residues. This sequence originates from a human donor with non-small cell lung cancer. Input material: lung tumor tissue. V is TRBV11-2 and J is TRBJ2-7; TRBD2 might be the D (6 bases). CDR3 region: CASSLSSLGGNSYEQYF. CDR3 DNA: TGTGCCAGCAGCTTATCGTCTTTGGGGGGAAACTCCTACGAGCAGTACTTC.